Reported below is one T cell receptor beta chain. The antigen remains undetermined. TCRdb itself ran the RT-PCR reads through MiXCR, one entry per CDR3 protein. The data hold just under 550,000 distinct CDR3 sequences, with around a quarter observed a single time. This sample stems from a study of response to subunit inactivated influenza vaccine. Overall study results and limits: Authors suggested that a seasonal influenza vaccination recruits few new T cells each time.

Germline lookup yields CDR1 SGHTA and CDR2 FQGNSA. Trimming left V 6 bases short and J 6 bases short, with 12 bases between. The CDR3 is made up of 14 amino acids. A further study also used this sample, focusing on T cells expressing NK-cell markers. That report adds: What made the TCR beta cDNA was 5'RACE template switching with UMIs.

Source: CD4+ T cells sorted from PBMCs, taken 11 to 12 days after vaccination. The clonotype comes from a man over 45 who received an inactivated influenza vaccine. V usage is TRBV7-2 and J usage is TRBJ1-6; D possibly corresponds to TRBD1 (5 bases). CDR3: CASSLGGTNSPLHF. The CDR3 DNA reads TGTGCCAGCAGTCTGGGGGGAACTAATTCACCCCTCCACTTT.